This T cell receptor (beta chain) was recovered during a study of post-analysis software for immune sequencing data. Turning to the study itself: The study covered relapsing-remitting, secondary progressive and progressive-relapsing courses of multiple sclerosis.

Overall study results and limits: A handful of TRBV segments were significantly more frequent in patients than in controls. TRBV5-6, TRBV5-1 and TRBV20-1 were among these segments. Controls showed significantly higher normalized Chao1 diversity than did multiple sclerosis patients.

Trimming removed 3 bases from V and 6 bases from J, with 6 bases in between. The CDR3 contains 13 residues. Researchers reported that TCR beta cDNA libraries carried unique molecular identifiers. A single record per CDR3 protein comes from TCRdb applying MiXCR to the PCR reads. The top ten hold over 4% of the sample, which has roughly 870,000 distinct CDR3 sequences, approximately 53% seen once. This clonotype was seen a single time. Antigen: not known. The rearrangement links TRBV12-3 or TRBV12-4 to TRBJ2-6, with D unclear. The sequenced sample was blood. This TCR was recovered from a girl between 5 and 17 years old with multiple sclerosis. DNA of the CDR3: TGTGCCAGCAGTTTGCCTGAGGCCAACGTCCTGACTTTC. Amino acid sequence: CASSLPEANVLTF.